This entry lists 7 T cell receptor beta chains sequenced from one sample in a study of tumor and adjacent non-tumor tissue in lung cancer. Three rounds of nested PCR, following a modified ARM-PCR protocol, produced the TCRbeta library. TCRdb independently ran MiXCR on the multiplex PCR reads; one entry per CDR3 protein. The sample lists 200,000 to 250,000 distinct CDR3 sequences; 70% to 75% were seen once. RNA was extracted from bulk tissue without any cell sorting. Sequencing used lung tumor tissue. The source of these receptors is a man between 60 and 75 years old with non-small cell lung cancer.

This chain links TRBV12-3 or TRBV12-4 with TRBJ1-1, with TRBD1 matching 8 bases. V lost 5 bases to trimming and J lost 1 base; unmatched junction nucleotides: 6. The CDR3 runs to 15 residues. CDR3 DNA: TGTGCCAGCAGTGCCCGACAGGGGAAGAACACTGAAGCTTTCTTT. Its translation is CASSARQGKNTEAFF.

The chain carries TRBV27 and TRBJ2-3, with D hard to call. Germline CDR1 is MNHEY and CDR2 is SMNVEV (reference sequence). V shed 6 bases and J shed 4 bases, with 11 bases lying between them. The CDR3 contains 13 residues. CDR3 sequence reads: CASSPRPPDTQYF. The CDR3, as DNA: TGTGCCAGCAGCCCTAGGCCTCCAGATACGCAGTATTTT.

This clonotype was seen a single time. Since a much larger clone is just one base distant, this may be a read error. The conserved closing phenylalanine or tryptophan is absent in this CDR3, likely reflecting a read error. The chain recombines TRBV9 with TRBJ2-7; TRBD1 agrees at 9 bases. CDR3 length: 15 residues. Germline trimming cut 3 bases from V and 2 bases from J; bases unmatched to any gene: 6. CDR1 is SGDLS and CDR2 is YYNGEE in the germline V gene. CDR3 sequence reads: CASSEPGQGPYEQYS. The CDR3 DNA sequence: TGTGCCAGCAGCGAGCCGGGACAGGGCCCCTACGAGCAGTACTCC.

This clonotype was seen a handful of times. A much larger clone lies one base from this, so it may be a read error. The gene calls are TRBV5-1 and TRBJ2-5, with 7 bases identical to TRBD1. The CDR3 loop spans 14 amino acids. The germline V gene has CDR1 SGHRS and CDR2 YFSETQ. Written as DNA, the CDR3 is TGCACCAGCAGCTTAGGACAGGTCGGGGAGACCCAGTACTTC. This codes for CTSSLGQVGETQYF.

The gene calls are TRBV5-4 and TRBJ1-2; a possible D gene is TRBD1 (5 bases). The length of the CDR3 is 13 residues. Germline V gene data show CDR1 as SGHNT and CDR2 as YYREEE (reference sequence). V lost 3 bases to trimming and J lost 6 bases, with 12 bases between them. The CDR3 reads CASSSGPSNGYTF. In DNA form, the CDR3 reads TGTGCCAGCAGCTCAGGGCCATCTAATGGCTACACCTTC.

Concerning this clonotype itself: Germline is not matched at one junction end, which may reflect a read error. The V gene is TRBV23-1, the J gene TRBJ2-5; 10 nucleotides align to TRBD2. TRBV23-1 is an open reading frame whose function is uncertain. The CDR3 is 19 amino acids. CDR3 sequence: CASNLQGGGTSGNQETQNF. The CDR3 DNA reads as TGCGCCAGCAATCTGCAGGGAGGGGGAACTAGCGGGAACCAAGAGACCCAGAACTTC.

The J gene is TRBJ1-5, the V gene TRBV5-1, with D unclear. The CDR3 is 15 residues long. Looked up from germline, CDR1 is SGHRS and CDR2 is YFSETQ. V gave up 0 bases and J gave up 2 bases, with 9 bases separating them. The CDR3 bases are TGCGCCAGCAGCTTGGGGGCCGGGGGCAATCAGCCCCAGCATTTT. Translated: CASSLGAGGNQPQHF.